This T cell receptor (beta chain) derives from a study of control samples from healthy donors and cancer patients. This clone turned up a few times. One end of the junction does not line up with germline, which may come from a read error. CDR1 is SGHTA and CDR2 is FQGNSA in the germline V gene. The length of the CDR3 is 13 residues. Produced via immunoSEQ multiplex PCR; TCRdb's table is partial and in-frame only. The repertoire has approximately 100,000 clones, almost 90% of them found once; the top ten carry 14%. Input material: blood. The chain uses TRBV7-2 and TRBJ2-2, with D unclear. The TCR originated in a man aged 30-40 years in good health. This chain's CDR3 is CASTLMNTGELFF. CDR3 in DNA: TGTGCCAGCACCTTAATGAACACCGGGGAGCTGTTTTTT.